These T cell receptor beta chains were read from a single sample in a study of beta chain features in type 1 diabetes. The method was immunoSEQ multiplex PCR; TCRdb's version includes in-frame clones alone and lacks a portion of them. Here the sample spans 500,000 to 650,000 clones, 9.5% to 15% being singletons. Material: naive CD4+ T cells from blood. All receptors come from a man aged 25 to 45 with type 1 diabetes. CDR3s include the opening cysteine and the closing phenylalanine or tryptophan. The D gene is left open where the match is weak. Not every row has a clone size; where given, it reads once, few, many or a size class.

abundance: -; v_gene: TRBV4-2; j_gene: TRBJ2-7; d_gene: TRBD1; CDR3nt: TGTGCCAGCAGCCAAGCGGACAGGAGCTCCTACGAGCAGTACTTC; CDR3aa: CASSQADRSSYEQYF
abundance: -; v_gene: TRBV28; j_gene: TRBJ1-4; d_gene: -; CDR3nt: TGTGCCAGCCGCCAGGGAAATGAAAAACTGTTTTTT; CDR3aa: CASRQGNEKLFF
abundance: -; v_gene: TRBV6-1; j_gene: TRBJ2-7; d_gene: TRBD1; CDR3nt: TGTGCCAGCAGAAATTCTATGGGACAGGGCTACGAGCAGTACTTC; CDR3aa: CASRNSMGQGYEQYF
abundance: -; v_gene: TRBV5-1; j_gene: TRBJ1-5; d_gene: -; CDR3nt: TGCGCCAGCAGCTTGGCCCAGAGCACTCAGCCCCAGCATTTT; CDR3aa: CASSLAQSTQPQHF
abundance: few; v_gene: TRBV4-3; j_gene: TRBJ2-7; d_gene: TRBD1; CDR3nt: TGCGCCAGCAGCCGCCACCCACAGGGGGCAGACTCCTACGAGCAGTACTTC; CDR3aa: CASSRHPQGADSYEQYF
abundance: -; v_gene: TRBV5-1; j_gene: TRBJ1-1; d_gene: -; CDR3nt: TGCGCCAGCAGCAGCTCCGGGACAATGAACACTGAAGCTTTCTTT; CDR3aa: CASSSSGTMNTEAFF
abundance: few; v_gene: TRBV25-1; j_gene: TRBJ1-5; d_gene: -; CDR3nt: TGTGCCAGCTCCCGAACCGCTCAGCCCCAGCATTTT; CDR3aa: CASSRTAQPQHF
abundance: -; v_gene: TRBV5-1; j_gene: TRBJ2-3; d_gene: -; CDR3nt: TGCGCCAGCAGCGTGGACAGCACAGATACGCAGTATTTT; CDR3aa: CASSVDSTDTQYF
abundance: few; v_gene: TRBV4-3; j_gene: TRBJ2-7; d_gene: -; CDR3nt: TGCGCCAGCAGCCACCTGGCAGGGGCCAGCTCCTACGAGCAGTACTTC; CDR3aa: CASSHLAGASSYEQYF
abundance: few; v_gene: TRBV7-2; j_gene: TRBJ2-5; d_gene: TRBD1; CDR3nt: TGTGCCAGCAGCCTCTCGGGACAGGCAAGTGGGACCCAGTACTTC; CDR3aa: CASSLSGQASGTQYF
abundance: few; v_gene: TRBV7-2; j_gene: TRBJ1-1; d_gene: -; CDR3nt: TGTGCCAGCAGCTCACAGGGTCCGAACACTGAAGCTTTCTTT; CDR3aa: CASSSQGPNTEAFF
abundance: -; v_gene: TRBV15; j_gene: TRBJ1-1; d_gene: -; CDR3nt: TGTGCCACCAGCAGAGTGACAGGGAACACTGAAGCTTTCTTT; CDR3aa: CATSRVTGNTEAFF
abundance: -; v_gene: TRBV4-2; j_gene: TRBJ2-5; d_gene: TRBD2; CDR3nt: TGTGCCAGCAGCAGCCTCCGGGAGGCTGGAGAGACCCAGTACTTC; CDR3aa: CASSSLREAGETQYF
abundance: few; v_gene: TRBV27; j_gene: TRBJ2-7; d_gene: -; CDR3nt: TGTGCCAGCAGTTTACAGGGATGGTCCTACGAGCAGTACTTC; CDR3aa: CASSLQGWSYEQYF
abundance: -; v_gene: TRBV11-3; j_gene: TRBJ1-2; d_gene: -; CDR3nt: TGTGCCAGCAGCTTAGGAACCGTTAGCTATGGCTACACCTTC; CDR3aa: CASSLGTVSYGYTF
abundance: few; v_gene: TRBV4-2; j_gene: TRBJ2-7; d_gene: TRBD2; CDR3nt: TGTGCCAGCAGCCATCGCCCTCAGCGGGGATCCTACGAGCAGTACTTC; CDR3aa: CASSHRPQRGSYEQYF
abundance: few; v_gene: TRBV6-5; j_gene: TRBJ2-1; d_gene: -; CDR3nt: TGTGCCAGCAGCCTCCTGACAGGACAGCAGTTCTTC; CDR3aa: CASSLLTGQQFF
abundance: -; v_gene: TRBV7-9; j_gene: TRBJ1-2; d_gene: -; CDR3nt: TGTGCCAGCAGCTTAGCGATAACCTCTGGCTACACCTTC; CDR3aa: CASSLAITSGYTF
abundance: few; v_gene: TRBV7-8; j_gene: TRBJ1-5; d_gene: -; CDR3nt: TGTGCCAGCAGCTTAGAAGTAAGAGTGAGCAATCAGCCCCAGCATTTT; CDR3aa: CASSLEVRVSNQPQHF
abundance: -; v_gene: TRBV19; j_gene: TRBJ2-1; d_gene: -; CDR3nt: TGTGCCAGTAGTATGAGGAAAAATGAGCAGTTCTTC; CDR3aa: CASSMRKNEQFF
abundance: -; v_gene: TRBV7-3; j_gene: TRBJ2-7; d_gene: -; CDR3nt: TGTGCCAGCAGCTTAAAGGCGCGACTCCTCTCCTACGAGCAGTACTTC; CDR3aa: CASSLKARLLSYEQYF
abundance: once; v_gene: TRBV6-6; j_gene: TRBJ2-4; d_gene: TRBD2; CDR3nt: TGTGCCAGCAGTTACTCGAACAGCGGGGGAAACATTCAGTACTTC; CDR3aa: CASSYSNSGGNIQYF
abundance: few; v_gene: TRBV23-1; j_gene: TRBJ2-2; d_gene: TRBD2; CDR3nt: TGCGCCAGCAGTCTGGGACTAGACCAGTCCACCGGGGAGCTGTTTTTT; CDR3aa: CASSLGLDQSTGELFF
abundance: few; v_gene: TRBV5-6; j_gene: TRBJ2-7; d_gene: -; CDR3nt: TGTGCCAGCAGCCGGGCCGGGGAAGACTACGAGCAGTACTTC; CDR3aa: CASSRAGEDYEQYF
abundance: few; v_gene: TRBV5-4; j_gene: TRBJ2-7; d_gene: TRBD2; CDR3nt: TGTGCCAGCAGCCGGGAGGGGTTCCGCTACGAGCAGTACTTC; CDR3aa: CASSREGFRYEQYF
abundance: few; v_gene: TRBV7-6; j_gene: TRBJ2-1; d_gene: TRBD2; CDR3nt: TGTGCCAGCAGCTTAGGAGCGGGGGCCTACAATGAGCAGTTCTTC; CDR3aa: CASSLGAGAYNEQFF
abundance: few; v_gene: TRBV9; j_gene: TRBJ2-4; d_gene: -; CDR3nt: TGTGCCAGCAGCAACCCTAGGGGGGCCAGCGACATTCAGTACTTC; CDR3aa: CASSNPRGASDIQYF
abundance: once; v_gene: TRBV5-1; j_gene: TRBJ1-2; d_gene: TRBD1; CDR3nt: TGCGCCAGCAGCACCCAGGCGGGACAGATTAACTATGGCTACACCTTC; CDR3aa: CASSTQAGQINYGYTF
abundance: -; v_gene: TRBV7-3; j_gene: TRBJ2-2; d_gene: -; CDR3nt: TGTGCCAGCAGCGTGACCGGGACTCACACCGGGGAGCTGTTTTTT; CDR3aa: CASSVTGTHTGELFF
abundance: few; v_gene: TRBV7-9; j_gene: TRBJ2-5; d_gene: -; CDR3nt: TGTGCCCAGGGGCAAGAGACCCAGTACTTC; CDR3aa: CAQGQETQYF
abundance: -; v_gene: TRBV28; j_gene: TRBJ1-5; d_gene: -; CDR3nt: TGTGCCAGCCGGCCGGGGTCTACCCCTAGCAATCAGCCCCAGCATTTT; CDR3aa: CASRPGSTPSNQPQHF
abundance: few; v_gene: TRBV27; j_gene: TRBJ2-1; d_gene: -; CDR3nt: TGTGCCAGCATTGAAGACGATGAGCAGTTCTTC; CDR3aa: CASIEDDEQFF
abundance: few; v_gene: TRBV6-6; j_gene: TRBJ2-2; d_gene: -; CDR3nt: TGTGCCAGCAAAGATACCGGGACGGTGTTTTTT; CDR3aa: CASKDTGTVFF
abundance: -; v_gene: TRBV2; j_gene: TRBJ2-2; d_gene: -; CDR3nt: TGTGCCAGGGAAGGGCGCACCGGGGAGCTGTTTTTT; CDR3aa: CAREGRTGELFF
abundance: -; v_gene: TRBV19; j_gene: TRBJ1-5; d_gene: TRBD1; CDR3nt: TGTGCCAGTAGTACCGCCCCTGTAATGGACAGGGGGAGCAATCAGCCCCAGCATTTT; CDR3aa: CASSTAPVMDRGSNQPQHF
abundance: -; v_gene: TRBV10-2; j_gene: TRBJ2-7; d_gene: TRBD1; CDR3nt: TGCGCCAGCGGAGGACAGGGGGCCATCGAGCAGTACTTC; CDR3aa: CASGGQGAIEQYF
abundance: few; v_gene: TRBV6-1; j_gene: TRBJ1-6; d_gene: -; CDR3nt: TGTGCCAGCAGCGCGACAGGCAGGGATTCACCCCTCCACTTT; CDR3aa: CASSATGRDSPLHF
abundance: many; v_gene: TRBV20-1; j_gene: TRBJ1-1; d_gene: -; CDR3nt: TGCAGTGCTAGAGGACCTACCGAAGCTTTCTTT; CDR3aa: CSARGPTEAFF
abundance: -; v_gene: TRBV16; j_gene: TRBJ1-6; d_gene: -; CDR3nt: TGTGCCAGCAGCCGCCCAAATTCACCCCTCCACTTT; CDR3aa: CASSRPNSPLHF
abundance: -; v_gene: TRBV9; j_gene: TRBJ1-1; d_gene: -; CDR3nt: TGTGCCAGCAGCGCACAGGGAGCTGACACTGAAGCTTTCTTT; CDR3aa: CASSAQGADTEAFF
abundance: few; v_gene: TRBV29-1; j_gene: TRBJ2-7; d_gene: -; CDR3nt: TGCAGCGTTGAAGATCCAACAGGGATCTACGAGCAGTACTTC; CDR3aa: CSVEDPTGIYEQYF
abundance: -; v_gene: TRBV19; j_gene: TRBJ2-3; d_gene: TRBD2; CDR3nt: TGTGCCAGTAGTATCCCCCTGACCCCCGGGGGGGATACGCAGTATTTT; CDR3aa: CASSIPLTPGGDTQYF
abundance: -; v_gene: TRBV6-5; j_gene: TRBJ1-1; d_gene: TRBD1; CDR3nt: TGTGCCAGCAGTCCAGGGGGCATGGGTACTGAAGCTTTCTTT; CDR3aa: CASSPGGMGTEAFF
abundance: -; v_gene: TRBV10-3; j_gene: TRBJ2-1; d_gene: TRBD1; CDR3nt: TGTGCCATCAGTGATACAGGGGTGGATGAGCAGTTCTTC; CDR3aa: CAISDTGVDEQFF
abundance: -; v_gene: TRBV7-7; j_gene: TRBJ2-7; d_gene: -; CDR3nt: TGTGCTAGCAGCTTAGTTGCAGGCTCCTACGAGCAGTACTTC; CDR3aa: CASSLVAGSYEQYF
abundance: -; v_gene: TRBV4-3; j_gene: TRBJ2-3; d_gene: TRBD1; CDR3nt: TGCGCCAGCAGCCAAAACAGGGGGATAGATACGCAGTATTTT; CDR3aa: CASSQNRGIDTQYF
abundance: few; v_gene: TRBV18; j_gene: TRBJ2-3; d_gene: -; CDR3nt: TGTGCCAGCTCACCAGGGGGGACAGATACGCAGTATTTT; CDR3aa: CASSPGGTDTQYF
abundance: few; v_gene: TRBV5-1; j_gene: TRBJ2-7; d_gene: -; CDR3nt: TGCGCCAGCAGCCCAGGACAAGGGTCGGGGGACTTC; CDR3aa: CASSPGQGSGDF
abundance: few; v_gene: TRBV13; j_gene: TRBJ1-2; d_gene: -; CDR3nt: TGTGCCAGCAGCTTACCGGGGATCTATGGCTACACCTTC; CDR3aa: CASSLPGIYGYTF
abundance: -; v_gene: TRBV10-3; j_gene: TRBJ2-1; d_gene: -; CDR3nt: TGTGCCATCAGTTCTGGGGTCGGGGCCTACAATGAGCAGTTCTTC; CDR3aa: CAISSGVGAYNEQFF
abundance: -; v_gene: TRBV5-1; j_gene: TRBJ2-1; d_gene: -; CDR3nt: TGCGCCAGCAGCTTAAACGGACAGACCGCCGGAGTGGGTGAGCAGTTCTTC; CDR3aa: CASSLNGQTAGVGEQFF
abundance: -; v_gene: TRBV28; j_gene: TRBJ2-7; d_gene: TRBD1; CDR3nt: TGTGCCAGCAGTTTACCGGGACAGGGAAAGGGCGAGCAGTACTTC; CDR3aa: CASSLPGQGKGEQYF
abundance: few; v_gene: TRBV25-1; j_gene: TRBJ2-5; d_gene: TRBD2; CDR3nt: TGTGCCAGCAGCTCGACTAGCGGGGGCCTTCTCCGGGAGACCCAGTACTTC; CDR3aa: CASSSTSGGLLRETQYF
abundance: few; v_gene: TRBV10-3; j_gene: TRBJ2-7; d_gene: TRBD2; CDR3nt: TGTGCCATCAGTGCCGGGAGGGGGGCGAAGTCCTACGAGCAGTACTTC; CDR3aa: CAISAGRGAKSYEQYF
abundance: once; v_gene: TRBV6-5; j_gene: TRBJ1-6; d_gene: TRBD1; CDR3nt: TGTGCCAGCAAAACCGGGACAGCATATTCACCCCTCCACTTT; CDR3aa: CASKTGTAYSPLHF
abundance: -; v_gene: TRBV11-2; j_gene: TRBJ1-2; d_gene: -; CDR3nt: TGTGCCAGCACCTTCGCCGGCAGGCCTGGAGGCTACACCTTC; CDR3aa: CASTFAGRPGGYTF
abundance: -; v_gene: TRBV7-9; j_gene: TRBJ1-2; d_gene: -; CDR3nt: TGTGCCAGCAGCCGGGGCGAACCTTATCGAGGCTACACCTTC; CDR3aa: CASSRGEPYRGYTF
abundance: few; v_gene: TRBV28; j_gene: TRBJ2-6; d_gene: -; CDR3nt: TGTGCCAGCAGCCCCTCCCGGGGTGTGGTCTCTGGGGCCAACGTCCTGACTTTC; CDR3aa: CASSPSRGVVSGANVLTF
abundance: few; v_gene: TRBV6-5; j_gene: TRBJ1-1; d_gene: -; CDR3nt: TGTGCCAGCAGTGGCAGGCTACTCTCGGAAGCTTTCTTT; CDR3aa: CASSGRLLSEAFF
abundance: -; v_gene: TRBV2; j_gene: TRBJ1-2; d_gene: -; CDR3nt: TGTGCCAGCAAGTACAACGCCTATGGCTACACCTTC; CDR3aa: CASKYNAYGYTF